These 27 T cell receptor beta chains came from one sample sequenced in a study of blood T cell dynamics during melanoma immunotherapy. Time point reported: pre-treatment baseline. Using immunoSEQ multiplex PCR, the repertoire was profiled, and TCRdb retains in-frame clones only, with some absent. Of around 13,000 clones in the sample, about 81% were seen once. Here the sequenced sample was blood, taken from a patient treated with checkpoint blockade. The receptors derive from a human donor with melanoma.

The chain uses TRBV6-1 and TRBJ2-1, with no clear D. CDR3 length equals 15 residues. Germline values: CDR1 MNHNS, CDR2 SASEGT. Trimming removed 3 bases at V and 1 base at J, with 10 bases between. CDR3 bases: TGTGCCAGCAGTGACAGGCCCAAGTCCTACAATGAGCAGTTCTTC. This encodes CASSDRPKSYNEQFF.

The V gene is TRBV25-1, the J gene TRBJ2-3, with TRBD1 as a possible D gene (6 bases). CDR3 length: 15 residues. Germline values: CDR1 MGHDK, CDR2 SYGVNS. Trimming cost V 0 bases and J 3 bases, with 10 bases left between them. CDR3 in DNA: TGTGCCAGCAGTGAATATAGGACAGCGACAGATACGCAGTATTTT. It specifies CASSEYRTATDTQYF.

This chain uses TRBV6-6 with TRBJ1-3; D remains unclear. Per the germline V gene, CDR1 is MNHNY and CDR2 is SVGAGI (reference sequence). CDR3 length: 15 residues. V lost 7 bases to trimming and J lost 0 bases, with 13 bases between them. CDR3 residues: CASTKRAGSGNTIYF. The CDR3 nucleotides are TGTGCCAGCACCAAAAGGGCAGGCTCTGGAAACACCATATATTTT.

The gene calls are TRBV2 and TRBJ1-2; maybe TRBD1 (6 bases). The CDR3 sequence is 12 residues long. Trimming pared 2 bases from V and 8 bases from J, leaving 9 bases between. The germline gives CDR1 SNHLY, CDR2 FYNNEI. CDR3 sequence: CASSETGSGYTF. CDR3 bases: TGTGCCAGCAGTGAAACAGGGTCCGGCTACACCTTC.

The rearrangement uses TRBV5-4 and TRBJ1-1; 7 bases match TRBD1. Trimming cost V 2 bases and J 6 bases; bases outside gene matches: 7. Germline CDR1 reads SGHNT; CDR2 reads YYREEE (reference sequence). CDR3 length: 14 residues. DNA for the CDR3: TGTGCCAGCAGCTTTCAGGGGGGGGCTTCTGAAGCTTTCTTT. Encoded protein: CASSFQGGASEAFF.

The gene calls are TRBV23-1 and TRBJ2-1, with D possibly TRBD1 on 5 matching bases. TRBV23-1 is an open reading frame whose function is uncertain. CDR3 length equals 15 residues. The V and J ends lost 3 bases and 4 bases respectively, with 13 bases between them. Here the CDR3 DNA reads TGCGCCAGCAGTCAGGGGCAGGTGAATTACAATGAGCAGTTCTTC. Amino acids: CASSQGQVNYNEQFF.

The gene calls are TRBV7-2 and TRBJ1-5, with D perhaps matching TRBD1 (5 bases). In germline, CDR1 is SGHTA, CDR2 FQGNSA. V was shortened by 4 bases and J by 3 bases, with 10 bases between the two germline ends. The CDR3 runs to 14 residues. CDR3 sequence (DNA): TGTGCCAGCAGCTCCACAGGATTCAATCAGCCCCAGCATTTT. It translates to CASSSTGFNQPQHF.

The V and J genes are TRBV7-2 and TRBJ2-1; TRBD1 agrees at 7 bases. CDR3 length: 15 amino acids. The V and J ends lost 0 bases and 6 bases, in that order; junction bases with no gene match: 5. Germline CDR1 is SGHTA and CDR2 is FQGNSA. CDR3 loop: CASSLASAGGNEQFF. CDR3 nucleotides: TGTGCCAGCAGCTTAGCGTCGGCAGGGGGCAATGAGCAGTTCTTC. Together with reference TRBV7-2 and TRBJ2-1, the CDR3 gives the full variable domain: GAGVSQSPSNKVTEKGKDVELRCDPISGHTALYWYRQSLGQGLEFLIYFQGNSAPDKSGLPSDRFSAERTGGSVSTLTIQRTQQEDSAVYLCASSLASAGGNEQFFGPGTRLTVL.

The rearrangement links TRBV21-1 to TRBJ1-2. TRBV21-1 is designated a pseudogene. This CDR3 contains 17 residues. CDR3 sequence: CASSKVTWYGGRYGYTF. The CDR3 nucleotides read TGTGCCAGCAGCAAAGTGACGTGGTACGGGGGGAGATATGGCTACACCTTC.

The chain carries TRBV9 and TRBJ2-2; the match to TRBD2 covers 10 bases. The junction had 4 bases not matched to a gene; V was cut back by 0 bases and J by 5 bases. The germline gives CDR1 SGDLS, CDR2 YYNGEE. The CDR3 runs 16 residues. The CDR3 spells CASSVGLTSGTGELFF. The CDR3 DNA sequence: TGTGCCAGCAGCGTAGGTCTGACTAGCGGGACCGGGGAGCTGTTTTTT. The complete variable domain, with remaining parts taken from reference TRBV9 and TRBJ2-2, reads DSGVTQTPKHLITATGQRVTLRCSPRSGDLSVYWYQQSLDQGLQFLIQYYNGEERAKGNILERFSAQQFPDLHSELNLSSLELGDSALYFCASSVGLTSGTGELFFGEGSRLTVL.

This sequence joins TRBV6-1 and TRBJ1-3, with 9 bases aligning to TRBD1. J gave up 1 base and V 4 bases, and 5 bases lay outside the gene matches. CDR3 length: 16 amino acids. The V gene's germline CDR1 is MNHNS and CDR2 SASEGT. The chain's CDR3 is CASSVNRGPSGNTIYF. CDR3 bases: TGTGCCAGCAGTGTCAACAGGGGGCCTTCTGGAAACACCATATATTTT.

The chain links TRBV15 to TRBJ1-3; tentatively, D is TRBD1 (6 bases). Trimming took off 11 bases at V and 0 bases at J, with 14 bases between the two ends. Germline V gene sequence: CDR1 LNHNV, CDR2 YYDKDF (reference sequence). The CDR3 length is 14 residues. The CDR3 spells CASGHPNSGNTIYF. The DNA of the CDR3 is TGTGCCTCGGGACACCCTAACTCTGGAAACACCATATATTTT.

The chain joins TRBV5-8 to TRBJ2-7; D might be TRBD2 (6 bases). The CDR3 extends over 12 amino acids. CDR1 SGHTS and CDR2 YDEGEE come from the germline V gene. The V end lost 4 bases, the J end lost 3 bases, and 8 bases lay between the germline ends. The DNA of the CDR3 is TGTGCCAGCAGCCCGCGGGGCTACGAGCAGTACTTC. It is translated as CASSPRGYEQYF.

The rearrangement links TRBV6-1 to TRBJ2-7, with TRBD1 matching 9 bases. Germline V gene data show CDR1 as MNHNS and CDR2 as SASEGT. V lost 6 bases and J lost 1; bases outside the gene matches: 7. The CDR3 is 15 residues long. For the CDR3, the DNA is TGTGCCAGCAGAGCCGGGACAGGGCTTTCCTACGAGCAGTACTTC. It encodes CASRAGTGLSYEQYF.

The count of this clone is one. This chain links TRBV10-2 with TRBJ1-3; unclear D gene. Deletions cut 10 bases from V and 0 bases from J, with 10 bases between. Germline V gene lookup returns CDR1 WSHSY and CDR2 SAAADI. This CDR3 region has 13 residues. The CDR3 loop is CATDDSSGNTIYF. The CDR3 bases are TGCGCCACCGACGACTCCTCTGGAAACACCATATATTTT.

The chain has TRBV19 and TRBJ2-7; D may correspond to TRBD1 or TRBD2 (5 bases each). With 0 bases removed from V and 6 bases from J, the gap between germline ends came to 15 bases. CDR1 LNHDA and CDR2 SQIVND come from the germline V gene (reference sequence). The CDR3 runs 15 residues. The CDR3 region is CASSIDVGRRREQYF. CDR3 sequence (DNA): TGTGCCAGTAGTATAGACGTGGGACGGCGGCGCGAGCAGTACTTC.

As DNA, the CDR3 is TGTGCCAGCAGCCTTAGTACCCCGGCTATCCGCATCGAGCAGTTCTTC. It encodes CASSLSTPAIRIEQFF. The chain employs TRBV7-2 and TRBJ2-1; no clear D. This CDR3 region has 16 residues. Between the trimmed V and J ends, which lost 5 bases and 10 bases, there was a span of 24 bases. The germline CDR1 and CDR2 sequences are SGHTA and FQGNSA.

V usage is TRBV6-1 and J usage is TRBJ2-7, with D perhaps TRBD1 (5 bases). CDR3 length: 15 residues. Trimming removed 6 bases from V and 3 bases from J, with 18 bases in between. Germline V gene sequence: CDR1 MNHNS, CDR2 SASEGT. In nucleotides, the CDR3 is TGTGCCAGCAGCGCTACCGAACAGGTACTCTACGAGCAGTACTTC. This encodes CASSATEQVLYEQYF.

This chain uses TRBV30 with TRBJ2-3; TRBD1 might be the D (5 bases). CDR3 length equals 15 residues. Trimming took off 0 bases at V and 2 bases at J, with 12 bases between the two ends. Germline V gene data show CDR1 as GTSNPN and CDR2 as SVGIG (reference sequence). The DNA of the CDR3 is TGTGCCTGGAGTGTAACGCGACAGCCCACAGATACGCAGTATTTT. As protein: CAWSVTRQPTDTQYF.

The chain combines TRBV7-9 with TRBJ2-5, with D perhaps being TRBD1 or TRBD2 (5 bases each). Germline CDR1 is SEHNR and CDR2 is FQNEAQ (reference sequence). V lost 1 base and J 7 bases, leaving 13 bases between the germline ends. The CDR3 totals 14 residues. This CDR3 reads CASSLVEGLRTQYF. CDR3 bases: TGTGCCAGCAGCTTAGTCGAGGGGCTTCGGACCCAGTACTTC.

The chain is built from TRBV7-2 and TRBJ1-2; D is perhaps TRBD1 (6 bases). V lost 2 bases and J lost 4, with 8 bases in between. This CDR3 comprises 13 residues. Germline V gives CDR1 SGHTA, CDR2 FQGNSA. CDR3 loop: CASSLSGVYGYTF. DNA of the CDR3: TGTGCCAGCAGCTTATCAGGGGTCTATGGCTACACCTTC.

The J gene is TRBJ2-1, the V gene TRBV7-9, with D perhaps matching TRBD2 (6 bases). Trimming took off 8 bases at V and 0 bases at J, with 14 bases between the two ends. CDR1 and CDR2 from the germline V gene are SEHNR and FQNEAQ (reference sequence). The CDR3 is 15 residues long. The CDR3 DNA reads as TGTGCCAGCCATCTAGCGAAGACCTCCTACAATGAGCAGTTCTTC. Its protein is CASHLAKTSYNEQFF.

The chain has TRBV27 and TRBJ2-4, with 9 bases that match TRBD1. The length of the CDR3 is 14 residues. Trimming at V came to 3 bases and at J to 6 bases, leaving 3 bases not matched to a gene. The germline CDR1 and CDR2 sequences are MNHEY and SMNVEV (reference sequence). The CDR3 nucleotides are TGTGCCAGCAGTTTCATGGGACAGGGAAACATTCAGTACTTC. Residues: CASSFMGQGNIQYF.

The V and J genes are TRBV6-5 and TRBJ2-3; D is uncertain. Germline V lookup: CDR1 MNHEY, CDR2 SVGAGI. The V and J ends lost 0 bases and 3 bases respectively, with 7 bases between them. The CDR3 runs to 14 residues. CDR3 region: CASSYSKQTDTQYF. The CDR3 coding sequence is TGTGCCAGCAGTTACTCCAAACAAACAGATACGCAGTATTTT.

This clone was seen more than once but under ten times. DNA for the CDR3: TGTGCCAGCAGCCCCAATCAGTATAATTCACCCCTCCACTTT. Amino acids: CASSPNQYNSPLHF. This chain connects TRBV5-6 to TRBJ1-6; D ambiguous. CDR1 SGHDT and CDR2 YYEEEE come from the germline V gene. The CDR3 covers 14 residues. Trimming shortened V by 4 bases and J by 4 bases, and 9 bases separated the two germline ends.

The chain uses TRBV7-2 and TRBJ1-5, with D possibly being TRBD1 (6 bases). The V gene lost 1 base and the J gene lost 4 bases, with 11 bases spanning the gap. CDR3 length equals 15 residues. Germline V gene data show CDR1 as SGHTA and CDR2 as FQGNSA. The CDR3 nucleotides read TGTGCCAGCAGCTTAGGCCAGGGGAAGAATCAGCCCCAGCATTTT. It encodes CASSLGQGKNQPQHF. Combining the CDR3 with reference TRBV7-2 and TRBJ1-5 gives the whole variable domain GAGVSQSPSNKVTEKGKDVELRCDPISGHTALYWYRQSLGQGLEFLIYFQGNSAPDKSGLPSDRFSAERTGGSVSTLTIQRTQQEDSAVYLCASSLGQGKNQPQHFGDGTRLSIL.

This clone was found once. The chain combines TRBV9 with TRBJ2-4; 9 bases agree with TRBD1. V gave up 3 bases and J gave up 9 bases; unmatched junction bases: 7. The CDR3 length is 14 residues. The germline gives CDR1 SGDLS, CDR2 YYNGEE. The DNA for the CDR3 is TGTGCCAGCAGCGCGGGACAGGGTTACGGCATTCAGTACTTC. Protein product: CASSAGQGYGIQYF.